This T cell receptor beta chain was profiled in a study of response to subunit inactivated influenza vaccine. The study, taken as a whole, reports: A suggestion made by the authors is that each seasonal influenza vaccination recruits few new T cells.

This clonotype appeared a few times. The antigen remains undetermined. TCRdb independently ran MiXCR on the RT-PCR reads; one entry per CDR3 protein. The sample has approximately 680,000 distinct CDR3 sequences, approximately 14% seen once. Sequenced material: PBMCs from blood, taken about 12 days after vaccination. The sequence was collected from a man in his fifties who received an inactivated influenza vaccine.

CDR3 nucleotides: TGTGCCAGCAGCGAGCATTTGGCAGCCTACGAGCAGTACTTC. Encoded protein: CASSEHLAAYEQYF. The chain couples TRBV9 to TRBJ2-7; the D is unclear. Trimming removed 3 bases at V and 2 bases at J, with 12 bases between. Per the germline V gene, CDR1 is SGDLS and CDR2 is YYNGEE. The CDR3 is 14 residues long.